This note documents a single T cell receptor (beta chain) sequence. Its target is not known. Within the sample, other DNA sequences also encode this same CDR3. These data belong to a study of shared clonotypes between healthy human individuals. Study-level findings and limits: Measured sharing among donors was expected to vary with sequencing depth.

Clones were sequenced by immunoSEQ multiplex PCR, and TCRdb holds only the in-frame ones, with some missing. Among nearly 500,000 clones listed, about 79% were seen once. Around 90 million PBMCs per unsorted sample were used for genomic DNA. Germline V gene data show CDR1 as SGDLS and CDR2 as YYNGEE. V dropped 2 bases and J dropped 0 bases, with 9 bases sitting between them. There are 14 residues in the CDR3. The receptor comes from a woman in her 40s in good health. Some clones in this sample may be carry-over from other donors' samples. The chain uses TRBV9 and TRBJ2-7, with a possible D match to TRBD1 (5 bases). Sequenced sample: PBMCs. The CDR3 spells CASSVGRASYEQYF. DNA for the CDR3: TGTGCCAGCAGCGTTGGCAGGGCCTCCTACGAGCAGTACTTC.